The next 27 T cell receptor beta chains were all read from a single sample in a study of blood T cell repertoires in COVID-19. Clones were sequenced by immunoSEQ multiplex PCR, and TCRdb holds only the in-frame ones, with some missing. The data show around 160,000 clones, with approximately 80% seen just once and around 6% held by the top ten. What was sequenced was PBMCs or T cells enriched from blood (not recorded which). These TCRs come from a man aged 35 to 55 who had recovered from COVID-19.

The chain recombines TRBV6-1 with TRBJ1-6; maybe TRBD1 (5 bases). V lost 0 bases and J 7 bases, leaving 13 bases between the germline ends. The length of the CDR3 is 16 residues. The germline V gene encodes CDR1 MNHNS and CDR2 SASEGT. This chain's CDR3 is CASSEAKGSLNSPLHF. As DNA, the CDR3 is TGTGCCAGCAGTGAAGCAAAGGGGTCCCTAAATTCACCCCTCCACTTT.

The gene calls are TRBV12-3 or TRBV12-4 and TRBJ1-1, with D uncertain. With 3 bases removed from V and 9 bases from J, the gap between germline ends came to 14 bases. The CDR3 has 13 residues. The CDR3: CASSLESARKAFF. In nucleotides, the CDR3 is TGTGCCAGCAGTTTGGAGTCAGCGCGTAAAGCTTTCTTT.

The chain carries TRBV7-9 and TRBJ1-2, with 8 positions matching TRBD1. V lost 3 bases to trimming and J lost 0 bases; unmatched junction nucleotides: 3. Germline assignment: CDR1 SEHNR and CDR2 FQNEAQ (reference sequence). The CDR3 sequence is 15 residues long. This chain's CDR3 is CASSLKQGANYGYTF. CDR3 nucleotides: TGTGCCAGCAGCTTGAAACAGGGGGCTAACTATGGCTACACCTTC. Drawing the rest from reference TRBV7-9 and TRBJ1-2, the complete variable domain is DTGVSQNPRHKITKRGQNVTFRCDPISEHNRLYWYRQTLGQGPEFLTYFQNEAQLEKSRLLSDRFSAERPKGSFSTLEIQRTEQGDSAMYLCASSLKQGANYGYTFGSGTRLTVV.

This chain joins TRBV7-5 and TRBJ2-1; TRBD1 was called by the table and not checked on the DNA. TRBV7-5 is flagged as a pseudogene. The CDR3 has 16 amino acids. In DNA form, the CDR3 reads TGTGCCAGAAGCTTTATTGGGGCCCATAGGGACAATGAGCAGTTCTTC. Translating gives CARSFIGAHRDNEQFF.

The rearrangement uses TRBV7-2 and TRBJ1-5; D might be TRBD1 (6 bases). CDR1 and CDR2 from the germline V gene are SGHTA and FQGNSA. This CDR3 has 14 amino acids. Trimming took off 6 bases at V and 7 bases at J, with 16 bases between the two ends. This CDR3 reads CASRTQGRGQPQHF. CDR3 nucleotides: TGTGCCAGCAGGACCCAGGGCAGGGGACAGCCCCAGCATTTT.

The chain employs TRBV30 and TRBJ2-1; 10 nucleotides agree with TRBD2. In germline, CDR1 is GTSNPN, CDR2 SVGIG (reference sequence). The V and J ends lost 4 bases and 7 bases, in that order; junction bases with no gene match: 7. There are 14 residues in the CDR3. The CDR3: CAWNGLAVRNEQFF. The CDR3 DNA reads TGTGCCTGGAACGGACTAGCGGTCAGGAATGAGCAGTTCTTC.

This chain uses TRBV3-1 (or the pseudogene TRBV3-2) with TRBJ1-3; the D gene is possibly TRBD1 (6 bases). The CDR3 is 12 amino acids. Germline-derived CDR1 and CDR2 are LGHDT and YNNKEL (reference sequence). Trimming stripped 3 bases from V and 9 bases from J, with 9 bases between. CDR3 residues: CASSQQGSTIYF. CDR3 nucleotide sequence: TGTGCCAGCAGCCAGCAGGGGTCCACCATATATTTT.

This clone was observed a few times. The V call is TRBV5-6, the J call TRBJ1-1; D unclear. Germline assignment: CDR1 SGHDT and CDR2 YYEEEE. V lost 5 bases, J lost 1 base, and 12 bases lay in between. CDR3 size: 14 residues. CDR3 region: CASRRFVGNTEAFF. The CDR3 coding sequence is TGTGCCAGCAGGAGGTTTGTGGGGAACACTGAAGCTTTCTTT.

The rearrangement uses TRBV7-3 and TRBJ1-1; D remains ambiguous. Trimming took off 3 bases at V and 4 bases at J, with 9 bases between the two ends. In germline, CDR1 is SGHTA, CDR2 FQGTGA. This CDR3 has 13 residues. For the CDR3, the DNA is TGTGCCAGCAGCTTCCGGTATGGCACTGAAGCTTTCTTT. Its protein product is CASSFRYGTEAFF.

V gene TRBV24-1 combines with J gene TRBJ2-5; 9 bases agree with TRBD2. The CDR3 extends over 16 amino acids. Per the germline V gene, CDR1 is KGHDR and CDR2 is SFDVKD. Trimming at V came to 6 bases and at J to 4 bases, leaving 11 bases not matched to a gene. The CDR3 is CATSSPSGESRETQYF. In DNA, the CDR3 is TGTGCCACCAGTTCCCCTAGCGGGGAGTCCCGAGAGACCCAGTACTTC.

The table lists this clone with a few counts. The rearrangement uses TRBV5-1 and TRBJ1-6, with 7 bases aligning to TRBD1. Per germline, CDR1 SGHRS and CDR2 YFSETQ. The CDR3 is 18 residues long. The V segment lost 1 base and the J segment 6 bases; nucleotides outside the gene matches: 13. In DNA, the CDR3 is TGCGCCAGCAGCTTGACTCCTGCGACGACAGGGCTTAATTCACCCCTCCACTTT. Translating gives CASSLTPATTGLNSPLHF.

V and J are TRBV27 and TRBJ2-1; D is possibly TRBD1 (5 bases). Germline CDR1 and CDR2: MNHEY and SMNVEV (reference sequence). V lost 8 bases to trimming and J lost 6 bases, with 23 bases between them. The CDR3 has 16 amino acids. In nucleotides, the CDR3 is TGTGCCAGCGACACAGGATCAATACGTCGGCGCAATGAGCAGTTCTTC. It is translated as CASDTGSIRRRNEQFF.

The chain links TRBV7-2 to TRBJ2-4; D is perhaps TRBD2 (5 bases). The germline V and J ends were trimmed by 1 base and 7 bases, with 14 bases remaining between them. This CDR3 region has 15 residues. Germline values: CDR1 SGHTA, CDR2 FQGNSA. The DNA of the CDR3 is TGTGCCAGCAGCTTAGACGGGATCTGGGCGAACATTCAGTACTTC. Translating gives CASSLDGIWANIQYF.

The chain uses TRBV19 and TRBJ1-6; weak D call: TRBD1 (5 bases). The CDR3 extends over 15 amino acids. Germline CDR1 reads LNHDA; CDR2 reads SQIVND (reference sequence). Trimming took off 5 bases at V and 5 bases at J, with 13 bases between the two ends. The chain's CDR3 is CASSDRQNDNSPLHF. The CDR3 region has the DNA TGTGCCAGTAGTGACAGACAGAACGATAATTCACCCCTCCACTTT.

The J gene is TRBJ2-3, the V gene TRBV7-2, with D possibly being TRBD1 (6 bases). The CDR3 totals 15 residues. The germline gives CDR1 SGHTA, CDR2 FQGNSA. V was pared by 2 bases and J by 2 bases, with 11 bases between. The CDR3 loop reads CASSLRYRDTDTQYF. CDR3 nucleotide sequence: TGTGCCAGCAGCTTAAGGTACAGGGACACAGATACGCAGTATTTT.

The chain couples TRBV5-1 to TRBJ1-2; D might be TRBD1 (6 bases). Trimming shortened V by 4 bases and J by 9 bases, and 16 bases separated the two germline ends. Germline V gene sequence: CDR1 SGHRS, CDR2 YFSETQ. The CDR3 consists of 13 residues. DNA for the CDR3: TGCGCCAGCAGCCCAGGAGGGGGGGCGAGCTACACCTTC. As protein: CASSPGGGASYTF.

The V and J genes are TRBV3-1 (or the pseudogene TRBV3-2) and TRBJ1-2, with 9 bases identical to TRBD1. V trimming: 4 bases; J trimming: 5 bases; junction bases outside the gene matches: 2. Germline V gene data show CDR1 as LGHDT and CDR2 as YNNKEL (reference sequence). The CDR3 length is 13 residues. As DNA, the CDR3 is TGTGCCAGCAGCCTGGACAGGGGTTATGGCTACACCTTC. This sequence encodes CASSLDRGYGYTF.

This clone came up a few times. This rearrangement joins TRBV24-1 to TRBJ2-3, with D possibly being TRBD2 (6 bases). V was clipped by 10 bases and J by 2 bases, with 9 bases between them. The CDR3 runs to 12 residues. CDR1 is KGHDR, CDR2 SFDVKD, per germline. CDR3 nucleotides: TGTGCCACGGGGGGATCCACAGATACGCAGTATTTT. Its protein product is CATGGSTDTQYF.

The chain joins TRBV3-1 (or the pseudogene TRBV3-2) to TRBJ1-6; D unclear. This CDR3 has 13 amino acids. Trimming pared 9 bases from V and 10 bases from J, leaving 16 bases between. Germline CDR1 is LGHDT and CDR2 is YNNKEL (reference sequence). CDR3 bases: TGTGCCAGTACTACGGGGTTAAGGTCACCCCTCCACTTT. Translating gives CASTTGLRSPLHF.

The chain is built from TRBV4-1 and TRBJ2-4; 13 positions match TRBD2. V shed 0 bases, J shed 1 base, and the junction held 9 bases outside the gene matches. Germline loops: CDR1 MGHRA, CDR2 YSYEKL. This CDR3 contains 20 residues. In nucleotides, the CDR3 is TGCGCCAGCAGCCAAGAGCACGGGACTAGCGGGAAATGGGCCAAAAACATTCAGTACTTC. Translating gives CASSQEHGTSGKWAKNIQYF.

The table lists this clone with a few counts. The CDR3 sequence: CASSLEQGGRYGYTF. DNA of the CDR3: TGTGCCAGCAGCCTCGAACAGGGAGGGAGGTATGGCTACACCTTC. V is TRBV4-2 and J is TRBJ1-2; D possibly corresponds to TRBD1 (6 bases). Trimming stripped 4 bases from V and 5 bases from J, with 17 bases between. This CDR3 is 15 amino acids long. Germline loops: CDR1 LGHNA, CDR2 YNFKEQ.

The gene calls are TRBV5-1 and TRBJ2-3, with a tentative D call TRBD2 (7 bases). The CDR3 is 16 amino acids. Trimming stripped 0 bases from V and 3 bases from J, with 14 bases between. Germline V gene data show CDR1 as SGHRS and CDR2 as YFSETQ. In DNA form, the CDR3 reads TGCGCCAGCAGCTTGGCCCTCGGGGGGCCGACAGATACGCAGTATTTT. This sequence encodes CASSLALGGPTDTQYF. Full variable domain (missing parts from reference TRBV5-1 and TRBJ2-3): KAGVTQTPRYLIKTRGQQVTLSCSPISGHRSVSWYQQTPGQGLQFLFEYFSETQRNKGNFPGRFSGRQFSNSRSEMNVSTLELGDSALYLCASSLALGGPTDTQYFGPGTRLTVL.

The chain couples TRBV4-2 to TRBJ1-3, with D tentatively TRBD1 (5 bases). The CDR3 runs 16 residues. Trimming stripped 0 bases from V and 7 bases from J, with 16 bases between. Per germline, CDR1 LGHNA and CDR2 YNFKEQ. The CDR3 here is CASSQEGQGTANTIYF. The CDR3 DNA is TGTGCCAGCAGCCAAGAGGGGCAGGGCACCGCTAACACCATATATTTT.

In DNA, the CDR3 is TGTGCCAGCAGCTTGGCAGGGTCCGCTAACACTGAAGCTTTCTTT. This codes for CASSLAGSANTEAFF. The rearrangement uses TRBV5-4 and TRBJ1-1; TRBD1 might be the D (5 bases). The V and J ends lost 0 bases and 2 bases respectively, with 11 bases between them. The CDR3 is 15 amino acids. Per the germline V gene, CDR1 is SGHNT and CDR2 is YYREEE (reference sequence).

The chain joins TRBV5-6 to TRBJ1-5; 8 nucleotides match TRBD1. The CDR3 length is 15 residues. Losses at the gene ends were 2 bases for V and 6 bases for J; bases not matched to a gene: 7. Germline-derived CDR1 and CDR2 are SGHDT and YYEEEE. The chain's CDR3 is CASSLWTGISQPQHF. Here the CDR3 DNA reads TGTGCCAGCAGCTTATGGACAGGGATTTCTCAGCCCCAGCATTTT.

The rearrangement uses TRBV19 and TRBJ2-3, with D hard to call. V dropped 5 bases and J dropped 2 bases, with 11 bases sitting between them. Germline lookup yields CDR1 LNHDA and CDR2 SQIVND (reference sequence). The CDR3 consists of 14 residues. The CDR3 sequence is CASSEAESTDTQYF. The CDR3 region has the DNA TGTGCCAGTAGTGAGGCAGAGTCCACAGATACGCAGTATTTT. Complete variable domain (other parts from reference TRBV19 and TRBJ2-3): DGGITQSPKYLFRKEGQNVTLSCEQNLNHDAMYWYRQDPGQGLRLIYYSQIVNDFQKGDIAEGYSVSREKKESFPLTVTSAQKNPTAFYLCASSEAESTDTQYFGPGTRLTVL.

The chain carries TRBV4-1 and TRBJ2-1, with 7 bases lining up with TRBD2. Germline lookup yields CDR1 MGHRA and CDR2 YSYEKL. The CDR3 is 16 amino acids. The V gene end was trimmed by 6 bases and the J gene end by 7 bases; junction bases not matched to a gene: 15. CDR3: CASRVTLAVNNNEQFF. CDR3 DNA sequence: TGCGCCAGCAGAGTTACGCTAGCGGTAAATAATAATGAGCAGTTCTTC.